In its sample, the clone carrying this T cell receptor (beta chain) was seen many times. It was over 9.5 ml of fresh peripheral blood that supplied the PBMCs. The germline CDR1 and CDR2 sequences are SGHTA and FQGNSA. The CDR3 consists of 13 residues. The V end lost 1 base, the J end lost 5 bases, and 6 bases lay between the germline ends. From RNA transcripts, TCR beta CDR3 regions were amplified. The primer set for the first-round RT-PCR of the TCR CDR3 was HTBI. TCRdb itself ran the multiplex PCR reads through MiXCR, one entry per CDR3 protein. Among roughly 700,000 distinct CDR3 sequences listed, roughly 32% were seen once. The data are from a study of T cells in Graves' hyperthyroidism and ophthalmopathy.

The rearrangement uses TRBV7-2 and TRBJ1-5; D not certain. The clonotype originates from a middle-aged woman with Graves' hyperthyroidism. The sample was blood. The CDR3 coding sequence is TGTGCCAGCAGCTTAGGGCGGGATCAGCCCCAGCATTTT. Translating gives CASSLGRDQPQHF.